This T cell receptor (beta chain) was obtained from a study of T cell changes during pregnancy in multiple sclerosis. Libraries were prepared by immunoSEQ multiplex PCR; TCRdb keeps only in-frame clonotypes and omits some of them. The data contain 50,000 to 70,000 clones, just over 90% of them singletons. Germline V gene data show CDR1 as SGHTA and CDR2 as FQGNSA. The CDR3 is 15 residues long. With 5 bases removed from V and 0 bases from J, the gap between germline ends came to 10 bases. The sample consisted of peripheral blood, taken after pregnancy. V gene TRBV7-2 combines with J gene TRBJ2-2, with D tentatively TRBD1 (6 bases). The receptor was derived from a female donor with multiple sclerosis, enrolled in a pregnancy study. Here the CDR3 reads CASSRDTANTGELFF. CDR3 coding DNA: TGTGCCAGCAGCCGGGACACAGCGAACACCGGGGAGCTGTTTTTT. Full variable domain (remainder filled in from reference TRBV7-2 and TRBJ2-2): GAGVSQSPSNKVTEKGKDVELRCDPISGHTALYWYRQSLGQGLEFLIYFQGNSAPDKSGLPSDRFSAERTGGSVSTLTIQRTQQEDSAVYLCASSRDTANTGELFFGEGSRLTVL.